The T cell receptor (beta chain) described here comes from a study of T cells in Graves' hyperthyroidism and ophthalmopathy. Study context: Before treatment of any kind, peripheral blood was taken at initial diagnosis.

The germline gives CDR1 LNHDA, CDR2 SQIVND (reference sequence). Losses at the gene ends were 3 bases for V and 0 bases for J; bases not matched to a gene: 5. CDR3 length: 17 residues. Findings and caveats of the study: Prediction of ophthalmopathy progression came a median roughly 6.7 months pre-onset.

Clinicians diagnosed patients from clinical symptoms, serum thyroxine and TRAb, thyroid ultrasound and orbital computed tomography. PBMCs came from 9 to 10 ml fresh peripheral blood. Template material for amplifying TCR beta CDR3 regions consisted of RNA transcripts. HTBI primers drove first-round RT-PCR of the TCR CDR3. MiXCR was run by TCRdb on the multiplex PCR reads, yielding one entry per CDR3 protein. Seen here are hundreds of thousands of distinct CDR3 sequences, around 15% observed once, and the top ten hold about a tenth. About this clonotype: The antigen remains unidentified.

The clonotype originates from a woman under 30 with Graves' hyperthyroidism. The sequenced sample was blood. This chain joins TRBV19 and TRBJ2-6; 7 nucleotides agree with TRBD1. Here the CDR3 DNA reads TGTGCCAGTAGTATGGGACAGAGGAGCTCTGGGGCCAACGTCCTGACTTTC. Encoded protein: CASSMGQRSSGANVLTF.